The next 24 T cell receptor beta chains were all read from a single sample in a study of cytomegalovirus exposure and HLA in healthy donors. The PCR ran on 60 Vbeta and 13 Jbeta primers. Libraries were prepared by immunoSEQ multiplex PCR; TCRdb keeps only in-frame clonotypes and omits some of them. The profile shows approximately 170,000 clones, around 78% of them singletons. Sequencing was carried out using PBMCs. These receptors were obtained from a woman in her forties in good health and CMV-seropositive.

V and J are TRBV7-7 and TRBJ2-1; D gene unclear. CDR3 length: 13 amino acids. Germline V gene lookup returns CDR1 SSHAT and CDR2 FNYEAQ (reference sequence). V dropped 5 bases and J dropped 4 bases, with 9 bases sitting between them. CDR3 amino acids: CASSPARYNEQFF. The CDR3 nucleotides read TGTGCCAGCAGCCCAGCTAGGTACAATGAGCAGTTCTTC.

V usage is TRBV4-3 and J usage is TRBJ2-3; 9 bases fit TRBD2. The CDR3 totals 15 residues. The trim removed 7 bases at V and 2 bases at J, leaving 7 bases unmatched. Germline values: CDR1 LGHNA, CDR2 YSLEER. The CDR3: CASKISGGATDTQYF. The CDR3 DNA reads TGCGCCAGCAAAATTAGCGGGGGAGCCACAGATACGCAGTATTTT.

V gene TRBV12-5 combines with J gene TRBJ1-5; maybe TRBD1 (6 bases). The V end was cut by 0 bases, the J end by 9 bases, with 18 bases between. The germline CDR1 and CDR2 sequences are LGHNT and FRNRAP. CDR3 size: 16 residues. The CDR3 is CASGLVHGGGGGPQHF. CDR3 nucleotide sequence: TGTGCTAGTGGTTTGGTACATGGGGGAGGGGGGGGGCCCCAGCATTTT.

This clone was seen only a few times. The CDR3 coding sequence is TGTGCCAGCAGTGTTTCGGGACTCTACGAGCAGTACTTC. Protein product: CASSVSGLYEQYF. V is TRBV25-1 and J is TRBJ2-7, with D perhaps matching TRBD2 (6 bases). The V gene's germline CDR1 is MGHDK and CDR2 SYGVNS. The CDR3 is 13 residues long. Trimming pared 4 bases from V and 3 bases from J, leaving 10 bases between.

This clone showed up just once. V and J are TRBV10-3 and TRBJ1-2; 8 nucleotides match TRBD1. The CDR3 covers 14 residues. The germline V gene encodes CDR1 ENHRY and CDR2 SYGVKD. V was clipped by 6 bases and J by 4 bases; unmatched bases: 7. CDR3 in DNA: TGTGCCATCAGCCCGGGACAGGAGATCTATGGCTACACCTTC. Translating it yields CAISPGQEIYGYTF.

The V gene is TRBV11-2, the J gene TRBJ1-6; 10 positions agree with TRBD1. V shed 5 bases, J shed 11 bases, and the junction held 9 bases outside the gene matches. Germline-derived CDR1 and CDR2 are SGHAT and FQNNGV. This CDR3 region has 15 residues. The CDR3 DNA sequence: TGTGCCAGCAGCCTTCGCTCCGGACAGGGGGCACCCCTCCACTTT. This codes for CASSLRSGQGAPLHF.

A note on this clone: The conserved closing phenylalanine or tryptophan is absent in this CDR3, likely reflecting a read error. The gene calls are TRBV27 and TRBJ1-1, with TRBD1 identical over 7 bases. Trimming cost V 7 bases and J 5 bases; bases outside gene matches: 7. CDR1 MNHEY and CDR2 SMNVEV come from the germline V gene (reference sequence). This CDR3 contains 13 residues. The CDR3, as DNA: TGTGCCAGCAAGTACAGGGGTGGGACTGAAGCTTTCCTT. It translates to CASKYRGGTEAFL.

The chain couples TRBV7-8 to TRBJ2-3; weak D call: TRBD1 (5 bases). Germline V gene data show CDR1 as SGHVS and CDR2 as FQNEAQ. Trimming stripped 3 bases from V and 3 bases from J, with 13 bases between. The CDR3 runs 15 residues. Written as DNA, the CDR3 is TGTGCCAGCAGCTTTTATTCGCAGGGAACAGATACGCAGTATTTT. Protein: CASSFYSQGTDTQYF.

J is TRBJ1-5 and V is TRBV19, with 8 bases fitting TRBD1. The CDR3 is made up of 16 amino acids. V lost 8 bases and J lost 0; bases outside the gene matches: 9. The V gene's germline CDR1 is LNHDA and CDR2 SQIVND (reference sequence). The CDR3 sequence: CASGQGRPYSNQPQHF. The CDR3 DNA reads as TGTGCCAGTGGACAGGGCCGTCCTTATAGCAATCAGCCCCAGCATTTT. The whole variable domain, remainder taken from reference TRBV19 and TRBJ1-5, is DGGITQSPKYLFRKEGQNVTLSCEQNLNHDAMYWYRQDPGQGLRLIYYSQIVNDFQKGDIAEGYSVSREKKESFPLTVTSAQKNPTAFYLCASGQGRPYSNQPQHFGDGTRLSIL.

The rearrangement joins TRBV27 to TRBJ2-1; TRBD2 aligns across 8 bases. In germline, CDR1 is MNHEY, CDR2 SMNVEV (reference sequence). V gave up 2 bases and J gave up 6 bases; unmatched junction bases: 3. The CDR3 sequence is 14 residues long. Here the CDR3 reads CASSLRGGFNEQFF. Written as DNA, the CDR3 is TGTGCCAGCAGTTTACGGGGGGGCTTCAATGAGCAGTTCTTC.

V is TRBV2 and J is TRBJ2-6; TRBD1 is a possible D gene (6 bases). The length of the CDR3 is 13 residues. Germline values: CDR1 SNHLY, CDR2 FYNNEI. Trimming pared 6 bases from V and 5 bases from J, leaving 8 bases between. The CDR3 loop is CASRGARANVLTF. Here the CDR3 DNA reads TGTGCCAGCAGGGGGGCTAGGGCCAACGTCCTGACTTTC. Based on the CDR3 plus reference TRBV2 and TRBJ2-6, the full variable domain is EPEVTQTPSHQVTQMGQEVILRCVPISNHLYFYWYRQILGQKVEFLVSFYNNEISEKSEIFDDQFSVERPDGSNFTLKIRSTKLEDSAMYFCASRGARANVLTFGAGSRLTVL.

This clone has just one count. V and J are TRBV19 and TRBJ2-5; D possibly corresponds to TRBD1 (6 bases). This CDR3 spans 16 amino acids. V lost 5 bases to trimming and J lost 3 bases, with 19 bases between them. CDR1 and CDR2 from the germline V gene are LNHDA and SQIVND (reference sequence). The DNA for the CDR3 is TGTGCCAGTAGTCCAGGACAGTCCAGGATAAAAGAGACCCAGTACTTC. This gives the protein CASSPGQSRIKETQYF.

This clone was detected once. V is TRBV6-5 and J is TRBJ2-1; TRBD1 matches at 8 bases. V shed 6 bases and J 0 bases; nucleotides not matched to a gene: 4. The CDR3 extends over 15 amino acids. In germline, CDR1 is MNHEY, CDR2 SVGAGI. The DNA for the CDR3 is TGTGCCAGCAGCCAAACAGGGGGCTCCTACAATGAGCAGTTCTTC. It translates to CASSQTGGSYNEQFF.

To note about this clone: The junction shows a germline mismatch at one end, possibly a read error. Here the CDR3 DNA reads TGTTCCAGCAGCTTATCGCAAAAACAGGGATTGACTTCCTACGAGCAGTACTTC. Translating gives CSSSLSQKQGLTSYEQYF. The V call is TRBV7-9, the J call TRBJ2-7; a weak D match, TRBD1 (6 bases). The CDR3 totals 18 residues. Germline V gene sequence: CDR1 SEHNR, CDR2 FQNEAQ (reference sequence).

J is TRBJ2-7 and V is TRBV11-3; TRBD2 matches 7 bases. Germline CDR1 SGHNT, CDR2 YENEEA. J was trimmed by 8 bases and V by 4 bases; bases with no gene match: 11. The CDR3 has 14 residues. CDR3 residues: CASSSRGGNGKQYF. The CDR3 DNA reads as TGTGCCAGCAGCTCCCGCGGGGGTAATGGCAAGCAGTACTTC.

For the CDR3, the DNA is TGCGCCAGCAGCTTGGACCCGGCCCAGGCCTACGAGCAGTACTTC. It specifies CASSLDPAQAYEQYF. The chain uses TRBV5-1 and TRBJ2-7; no clear D. Germline CDR1 is SGHRS and CDR2 is YFSETQ. CDR3 size: 15 residues. V shed 0 bases and J shed 2 bases, with 12 bases lying between them.

This clone has only a few counts. The chain joins TRBV6-1 to TRBJ2-5, with 7 positions matching TRBD1. Germline V gene data show CDR1 as MNHNS and CDR2 as SASEGT. V gave up 6 bases and J gave up 5 bases; unmatched junction bases: 6. The CDR3 extends over 13 amino acids. CDR3 region: CASRDQGQETQYF. The CDR3 nucleotides read TGTGCCAGCAGGGACCAGGGACAGGAGACCCAGTACTTC.

A single count supports this clone. The chain has TRBV29-1 and TRBJ1-1; D call uncertain. Germline CDR1 and CDR2: SQVTM and ANQGSEA. The ends were cut back, 4 bases at V and 5 bases at J, with 14 bases in the middle. This CDR3 region has 13 residues. CDR3 in amino acids: CSVGEGSGTEAFF. The CDR3 coding sequence is TGCAGCGTTGGGGAGGGAAGCGGGACTGAAGCTTTCTTT.

V and J are TRBV5-4 and TRBJ1-6; 8 bases agree with TRBD1. J was trimmed by 8 bases and V by 3 bases; bases with no gene match: 4. Per the germline V gene, CDR1 is SGHNT and CDR2 is YYREEE (reference sequence). The CDR3 consists of 14 residues. CDR3 nucleotides: TGTGCCAGCAGCTCCAGGGGGCACCATTCACCCCTCCACTTT. Protein: CASSSRGHHSPLHF.

V usage is TRBV28 and J usage is TRBJ2-5; possibly TRBD1 for D (5 bases). This CDR3 comprises 16 residues. Germline CDR1 is MDHEN and CDR2 is SYDVKM. V lost 2 bases to trimming and J lost 4 bases, with 17 bases between them. The CDR3 DNA is TGTGCCAGCAGTTTACAATGGTCGGCGCAGGGAGAGACCCAGTACTTC. Amino acid sequence: CASSLQWSAQGETQYF.

The rearrangement links TRBV14 to TRBJ1-3; D is ambiguous. V was trimmed by 4 bases and J by 7 bases, leaving 14 bases between them. The CDR3 spans 14 residues. Germline CDR1 and CDR2: SGHDN and FVKESK. CDR3 DNA sequence: TGTGCCAGCAGCCTTTACGACATAAGTAACACCATATATTTT. This translates into CASSLYDISNTIYF.

This clone was seen only once. The chain combines TRBV19 with TRBJ1-1, with D possibly being TRBD1 (6 bases). The germline V gene has CDR1 LNHDA and CDR2 SQIVND (reference sequence). There are 14 residues in the CDR3. With 8 bases removed from V and 6 bases from J, the gap between germline ends came to 19 bases. This CDR3 reads CASFNRAGASEAFF. CDR3 DNA: TGTGCCAGTTTCAACAGGGCCGGGGCGTCTGAAGCTTTCTTT.

This chain connects TRBV19 to TRBJ2-3; 8 nucleotides line up with TRBD2. The trim removed 5 bases at V and 1 base at J, leaving 8 bases unmatched. This CDR3 contains 16 residues. Germline CDR1 LNHDA, CDR2 SQIVND (reference sequence). The CDR3 loop reads CASSLDWRGGTDTQYF. The CDR3 region has the DNA TGTGCCAGTAGTTTGGATTGGCGGGGGGGCACAGATACGCAGTATTTT. The whole variable domain, remainder taken from reference TRBV19 and TRBJ2-3, is DGGITQSPKYLFRKEGQNVTLSCEQNLNHDAMYWYRQDPGQGLRLIYYSQIVNDFQKGDIAEGYSVSREKKESFPLTVTSAQKNPTAFYLCASSLDWRGGTDTQYFGPGTRLTVL.

The sample holds one count of this clone. This chain joins TRBV6-1 and TRBJ2-5; 9 bases align to TRBD1. Matching the DNA end better, TRBJ2-7 makes the J call doubtful. The CDR3 sequence is 15 residues long. Per the germline V gene, CDR1 is MNHNS and CDR2 is SASEGT. CDR3 DNA: TGTGCCAGCAGTGACCTTCGACAGGGGGATTACGAGCAGTACTTC. This gives the protein CASSDLRQGDYEQYF.